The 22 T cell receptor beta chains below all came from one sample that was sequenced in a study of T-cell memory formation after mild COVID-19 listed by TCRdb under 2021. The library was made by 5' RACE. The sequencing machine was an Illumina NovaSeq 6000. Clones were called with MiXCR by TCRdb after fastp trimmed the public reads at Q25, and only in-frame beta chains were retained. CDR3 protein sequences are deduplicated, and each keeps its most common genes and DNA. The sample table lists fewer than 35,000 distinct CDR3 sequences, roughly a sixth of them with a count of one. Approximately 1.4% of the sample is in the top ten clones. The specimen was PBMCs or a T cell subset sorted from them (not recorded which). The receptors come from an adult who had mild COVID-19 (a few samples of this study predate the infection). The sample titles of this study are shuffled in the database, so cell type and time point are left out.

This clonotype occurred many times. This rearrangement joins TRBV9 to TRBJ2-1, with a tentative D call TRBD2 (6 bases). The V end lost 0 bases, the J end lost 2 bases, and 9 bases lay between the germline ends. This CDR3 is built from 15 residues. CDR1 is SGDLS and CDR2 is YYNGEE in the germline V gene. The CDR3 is CASSVEWEAYNEQFF. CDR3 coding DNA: TGTGCCAGCAGCGTAGAGTGGGAGGCCTACAATGAGCAGTTCTTC.

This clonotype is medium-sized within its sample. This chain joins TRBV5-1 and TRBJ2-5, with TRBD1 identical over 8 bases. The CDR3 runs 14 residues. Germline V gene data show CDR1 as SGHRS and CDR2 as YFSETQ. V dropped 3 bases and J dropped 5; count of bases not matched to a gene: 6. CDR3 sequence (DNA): TGCGCCAGCAGCTACGGACAGGGTTGGGAGACCCAGTACTTC. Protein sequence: CASSYGQGWETQYF.

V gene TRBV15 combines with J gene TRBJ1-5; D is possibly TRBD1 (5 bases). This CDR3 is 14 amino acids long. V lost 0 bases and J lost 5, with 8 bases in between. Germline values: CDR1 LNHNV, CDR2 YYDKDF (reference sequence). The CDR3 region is CATSRDWGDQPQHF. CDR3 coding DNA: TGTGCCACCAGCAGAGATTGGGGGGATCAGCCCCAGCATTTT.

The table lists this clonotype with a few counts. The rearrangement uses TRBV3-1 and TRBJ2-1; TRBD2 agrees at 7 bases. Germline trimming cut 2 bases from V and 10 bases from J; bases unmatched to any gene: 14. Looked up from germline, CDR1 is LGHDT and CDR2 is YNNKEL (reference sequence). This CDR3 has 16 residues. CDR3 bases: TGTGCCAGCAGCCAAATGGTCGCCAGCGGGGAAAGAGAGCAGTTCTTC. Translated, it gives CASSQMVASGEREQFF.

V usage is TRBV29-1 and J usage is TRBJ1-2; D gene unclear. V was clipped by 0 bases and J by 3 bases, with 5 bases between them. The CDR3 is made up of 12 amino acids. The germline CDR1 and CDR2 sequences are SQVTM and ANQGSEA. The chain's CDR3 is CSVEDRDYGYTF. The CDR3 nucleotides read TGCAGCGTTGAAGATCGGGACTATGGCTACACCTTC.

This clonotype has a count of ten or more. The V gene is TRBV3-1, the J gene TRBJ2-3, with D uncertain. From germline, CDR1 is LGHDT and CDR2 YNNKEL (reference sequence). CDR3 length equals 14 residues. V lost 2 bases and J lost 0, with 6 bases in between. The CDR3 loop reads CASSQTSSTDTQYF. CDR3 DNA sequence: TGTGCCAGCAGCCAAACGTCTAGCACAGATACGCAGTATTTT.

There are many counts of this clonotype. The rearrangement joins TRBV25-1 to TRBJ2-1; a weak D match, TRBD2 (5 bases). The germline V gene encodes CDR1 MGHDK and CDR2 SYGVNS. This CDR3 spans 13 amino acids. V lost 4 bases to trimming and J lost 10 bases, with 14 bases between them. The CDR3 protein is CASSGTPPGEQFF. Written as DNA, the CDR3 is TGTGCCAGCAGTGGGACCCCGCCGGGGGAGCAGTTCTTC.

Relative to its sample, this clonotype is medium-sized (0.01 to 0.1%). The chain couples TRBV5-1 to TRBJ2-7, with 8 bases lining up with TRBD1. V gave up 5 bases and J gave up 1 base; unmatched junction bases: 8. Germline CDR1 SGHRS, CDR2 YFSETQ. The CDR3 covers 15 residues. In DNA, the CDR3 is TGCGCCAGCAGGTCTCCGGGACAGGCTTCCTACGAGCAGTACTTC. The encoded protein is CASRSPGQASYEQYF.

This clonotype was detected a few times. The CDR3: CASSSGQGARGQAKNIQYF. The CDR3 coding sequence is TGCGCCAGCAGCTCGGGACAGGGGGCTCGCGGCCAAGCCAAAAACATTCAGTACTTC. This chain connects TRBV5-1 to TRBJ2-4; 12 bases fit TRBD1. Germline V gene lookup returns CDR1 SGHRS and CDR2 YFSETQ. The CDR3 contains 19 residues. The V gene end was trimmed by 3 bases and the J gene end by 0 bases; junction bases not matched to a gene: 10.

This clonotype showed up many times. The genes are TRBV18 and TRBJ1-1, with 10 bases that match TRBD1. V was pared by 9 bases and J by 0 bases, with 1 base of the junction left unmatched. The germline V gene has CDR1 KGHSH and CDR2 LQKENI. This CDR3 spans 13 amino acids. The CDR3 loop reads CASGTGVNTEAFF. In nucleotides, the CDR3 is TGTGCCAGTGGGACAGGGGTGAACACTGAAGCTTTCTTT. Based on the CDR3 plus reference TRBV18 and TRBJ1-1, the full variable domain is NAGVMQNPRHLVRRRGQEARLRCSPMKGHSHVYWYRQLPEEGLKFMVYLQKENIIDESGMPKERFSAEFPKEGPSILRIQQVVRGDSAAYFCASGTGVNTEAFFGQGTRLTVV.

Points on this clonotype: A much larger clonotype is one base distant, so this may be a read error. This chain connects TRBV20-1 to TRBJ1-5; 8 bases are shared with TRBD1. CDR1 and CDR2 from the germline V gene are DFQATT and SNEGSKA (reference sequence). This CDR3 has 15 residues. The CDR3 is CSASDGQGGNHPQHF. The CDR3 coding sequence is TGCAGTGCTAGTGACGGACAGGGAGGCAATCATCCCCAGCATTTT.

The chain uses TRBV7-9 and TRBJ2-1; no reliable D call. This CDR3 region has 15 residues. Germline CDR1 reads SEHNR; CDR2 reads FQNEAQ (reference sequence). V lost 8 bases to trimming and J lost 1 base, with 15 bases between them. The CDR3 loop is CASASTAPSYNEQFF. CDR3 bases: TGTGCCAGCGCCTCCACGGCCCCTTCCTACAATGAGCAGTTCTTC.

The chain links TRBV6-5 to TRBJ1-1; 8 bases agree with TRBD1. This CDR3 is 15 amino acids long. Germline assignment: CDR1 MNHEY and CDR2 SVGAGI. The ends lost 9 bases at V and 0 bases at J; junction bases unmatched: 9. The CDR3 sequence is CASQLRQGMNTEAFF. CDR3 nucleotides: TGTGCCAGTCAGCTACGACAGGGGATGAACACTGAAGCTTTCTTT.

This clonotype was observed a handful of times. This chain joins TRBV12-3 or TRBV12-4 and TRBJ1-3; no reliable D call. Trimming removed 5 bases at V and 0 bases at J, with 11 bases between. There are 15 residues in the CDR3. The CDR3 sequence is CASSDRSLSGNTIYF. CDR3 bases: TGTGCCAGCAGTGACCGATCACTCTCTGGAAACACCATATATTTT.

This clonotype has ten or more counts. The CDR3 region has the DNA TGTGCCAGCAGTGAAGGCAGGCTGAACACTGAAGCTTTCTTT. This translates into CASSEGRLNTEAFF. The chain uses TRBV25-1 and TRBJ1-1; D not resolved. The CDR3 runs to 14 residues. Germline assignment: CDR1 MGHDK and CDR2 SYGVNS. Trimming took off 2 bases at V and 0 bases at J, with 7 bases between the two ends.

The CDR3 sequence is CASSQGQVDYGYTF. The DNA for the CDR3 is TGCGCCAGCAGCCAAGGACAGGTCGACTATGGCTACACCTTC. V and J are TRBV4-1 and TRBJ1-2, with D perhaps matching TRBD1 (6 bases). The V gene's germline CDR1 is MGHRA and CDR2 YSYEKL. The CDR3 extends over 14 amino acids. Trimming pared 1 base from V and 3 bases from J, leaving 9 bases between.

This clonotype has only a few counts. The CDR3 sequence is CASNQGGGYNEQFF. CDR3 DNA sequence: TGTGCCAGCAATCAGGGGGGAGGGTACAATGAGCAGTTCTTC. The chain is built from TRBV7-8 and TRBJ2-1; D tentatively reads TRBD1 or TRBD2 (7 bases each). The CDR3 extends over 14 amino acids. Germline values: CDR1 SGHVS, CDR2 FQNEAQ. Trimming left V 7 bases short and J 4 bases short, with 14 bases between.

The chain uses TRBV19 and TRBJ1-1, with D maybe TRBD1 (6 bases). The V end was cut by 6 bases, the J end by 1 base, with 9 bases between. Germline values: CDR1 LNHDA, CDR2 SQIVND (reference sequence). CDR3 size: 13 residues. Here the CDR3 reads CASSETGNTEAFF. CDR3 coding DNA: TGTGCCAGTAGCGAGACAGGGAACACTGAAGCTTTCTTT.

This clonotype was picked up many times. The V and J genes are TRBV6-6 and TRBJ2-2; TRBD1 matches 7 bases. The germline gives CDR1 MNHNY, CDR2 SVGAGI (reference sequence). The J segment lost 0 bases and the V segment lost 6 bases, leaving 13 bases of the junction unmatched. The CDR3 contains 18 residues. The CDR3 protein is CASRGQVGRTSNTGELFF. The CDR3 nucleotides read TGTGCCAGCAGAGGACAGGTCGGTCGAACCTCGAACACCGGGGAGCTGTTTTTT.

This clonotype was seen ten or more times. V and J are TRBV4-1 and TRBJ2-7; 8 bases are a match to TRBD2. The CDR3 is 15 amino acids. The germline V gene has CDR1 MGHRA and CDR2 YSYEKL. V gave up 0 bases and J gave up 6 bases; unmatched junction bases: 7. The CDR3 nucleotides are TGCGCCAGCAGCCAAGAGGGCTCCGCGGGGGGCGAGCAGTACTTC. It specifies CASSQEGSAGGEQYF.

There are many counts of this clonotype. DNA of the CDR3: TGCGCCAGCACCATTAACGCTGGAGTGAACACTGAAGCTTTCTTT. Translated, it gives CASTINAGVNTEAFF. The gene calls are TRBV5-1 and TRBJ1-1; the D is unclear. The CDR3 totals 15 residues. V lost 6 bases and J lost 0, with 15 bases in between. Per germline, CDR1 SGHRS and CDR2 YFSETQ.

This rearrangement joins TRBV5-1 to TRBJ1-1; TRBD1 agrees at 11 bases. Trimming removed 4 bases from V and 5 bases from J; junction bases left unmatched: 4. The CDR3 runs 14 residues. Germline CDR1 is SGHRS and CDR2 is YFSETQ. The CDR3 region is CASSHGQGATEAFF. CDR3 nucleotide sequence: TGCGCCAGCAGCCACGGACAGGGGGCAACTGAAGCTTTCTTT. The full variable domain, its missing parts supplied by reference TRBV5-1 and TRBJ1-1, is KAGVTQTPRYLIKTRGQQVTLSCSPISGHRSVSWYQQTPGQGLQFLFEYFSETQRNKGNFPGRFSGRQFSNSRSEMNVSTLELGDSALYLCASSHGQGATEAFFGQGTRLTVV.